These 11 T cell receptor beta chains were all obtained from the same sample, sequenced in a study of radiation and T cells in renal cell carcinoma. Noted time point: baseline pretreatment blood. Treatment of the sample: 15 Gy SBRT to primary tumor, nephrectomy 4 weeks later. Clones were sequenced by immunoSEQ multiplex PCR, and TCRdb holds only the in-frame ones, with some missing. Among roughly 150,000 clones listed, 88% were seen once. Sample: blood, taken from a patient whose treatment included radiotherapy and nephrectomy. These receptors originate from a woman in her sixties or seventies with renal cell carcinoma.

The chain recombines TRBV4-1 with TRBJ1-5, with a tentative D call TRBD1 (5 bases). Germline CDR1 MGHRA, CDR2 YSYEKL. V shed 4 bases and J shed 7 bases, with 17 bases lying between them. CDR3 length: 15 residues. The CDR3 DNA reads as TGCGCCAGCAGCCGAGAAGGGTGGGGGGGGCAGCCCCAGCATTTT. Protein: CASSREGWGGQPQHF.

The chain uses TRBV27 and TRBJ2-2, with TRBD2 matching 8 bases. The germline gives CDR1 MNHEY, CDR2 SMNVEV (reference sequence). The CDR3 is 15 residues long. The ends lost 5 bases at V and 3 bases at J; junction bases unmatched: 5. CDR3 region: CASSPSGGHTGELFF. CDR3 DNA: TGTGCCAGCAGTCCGAGCGGGGGCCACACCGGGGAGCTGTTTTTT.

This clone showed up just once. The rearrangement joins TRBV4-1 to TRBJ1-5; 7 bases align to TRBD1. CDR1 is MGHRA and CDR2 is YSYEKL in the germline V gene. The CDR3 is 13 amino acids. Unmatched junction bases numbered 0, after V lost 3 bases and J lost 4 bases. The CDR3 protein is CASSQGQNQPQHF. The CDR3 DNA reads as TGCGCCAGCAGCCAGGGACAGAATCAGCCCCAGCATTTT.

The chain recombines TRBV19 with TRBJ1-3; TRBD1 agrees at 8 bases. Looked up from germline, CDR1 is LNHDA and CDR2 is SQIVND (reference sequence). Trimming removed 5 bases from V and 4 bases from J; junction bases left unmatched: 4. The CDR3 sequence is 14 residues long. CDR3 in DNA: TGTGCCAGTAGTGCCGACAGGGGAGGAAACACCATATATTTT. It codes for CASSADRGGNTIYF.

The gene calls are TRBV9 and TRBJ2-1; 10 bases agree with TRBD2. Germline CDR1 reads SGDLS; CDR2 reads YYNGEE. Unmatched junction bases numbered 8, after V lost 0 bases and J lost 5 bases. This CDR3 comprises 17 residues. This CDR3 reads CASSVVLGTSVHNEQFF. The CDR3 DNA follows: TGTGCCAGCAGCGTAGTGCTGGGGACTAGCGTCCACAATGAGCAGTTCTTC.

The chain is built from TRBV19 and TRBJ1-2; D uncertain. Germline CDR1 LNHDA, CDR2 SQIVND (reference sequence). This CDR3 has 12 residues. The ends were cut back, 5 bases at V and 1 base at J, with 5 bases in the middle. This CDR3 reads CASSHLNYGYTF. The CDR3 DNA is TGTGCCAGTAGTCACCTTAACTATGGCTACACCTTC. The variable domain in full, with the rest retrieved from reference TRBV19 and TRBJ1-2, is DGGITQSPKYLFRKEGQNVTLSCEQNLNHDAMYWYRQDPGQGLRLIYYSQIVNDFQKGDIAEGYSVSREKKESFPLTVTSAQKNPTAFYLCASSHLNYGYTFGSGTRLTVV.

The chain recombines TRBV18 with TRBJ2-7; a weak D match, TRBD1 (5 bases). V was clipped by 0 bases and J by 6 bases, with 15 bases between them. This CDR3 is 15 amino acids long. Germline V gives CDR1 KGHSH, CDR2 LQKENI. The CDR3 DNA follows: TGTGCCAGCTCACCACCGAGCAGGGCACAGTCCGAGCAGTACTTC. Amino acid sequence: CASSPPSRAQSEQYF.

V gene TRBV11-2 combines with J gene TRBJ2-7; D not resolved. The CDR3 runs to 11 residues. Per germline, CDR1 SGHAT and CDR2 FQNNGV. Deletions cut 1 base from V and 13 bases from J, with 11 bases between. CDR3 bases: TGTGCCAGCAGCTTAGGTGGCAACCACTACTTC. This translates into CASSLGGNHYF. Variable domain in full (rest from reference TRBV11-2 and TRBJ2-7): EAGVAQSPRYKIIEKRQSVAFWCNPISGHATLYWYQQILGQGPKLLIQFQNNGVVDDSQLPKDRFSAERLKGVDSTLKIQPAKLEDSAVYLCASSLGGNHYFGPGTRLTVT.

The rearrangement joins TRBV6-1 to TRBJ2-5; D remains unclear. V was trimmed by 1 base and J by 1 base, leaving 10 bases between them. From germline, CDR1 is MNHNS and CDR2 SASEGT. The CDR3 is 15 residues long. The CDR3 sequence is CASSEVAWSQETQYF. The CDR3 DNA reads as TGTGCCAGCAGTGAAGTGGCCTGGAGCCAAGAGACCCAGTACTTC.

The V call is TRBV7-9, the J call TRBJ2-1; perhaps TRBD1 as D (5 bases). V was shortened by 0 bases and J by 12 bases, with 18 bases between the two germline ends. Germline V gene lookup returns CDR1 SEHNR and CDR2 FQNEAQ (reference sequence). The CDR3 contains 15 residues. The CDR3 sequence: CASSLAQGSESPQFF. CDR3 nucleotide sequence: TGTGCCAGCAGCTTAGCCCAGGGTTCTGAGAGTCCGCAGTTCTTC.

The V gene is TRBV18, the J gene TRBJ1-5, with a weak D call TRBD1 (5 bases). V dropped 2 bases and J dropped 6 bases, with 14 bases sitting between them. Germline-derived CDR1 and CDR2 are KGHSH and LQKENI. The CDR3 spans 15 residues. In nucleotides, the CDR3 is TGTGCCAGCTCACCAAAGCAGGGAAGGGGTCAGCCCCAGCATTTT. Protein sequence: CASSPKQGRGQPQHF.